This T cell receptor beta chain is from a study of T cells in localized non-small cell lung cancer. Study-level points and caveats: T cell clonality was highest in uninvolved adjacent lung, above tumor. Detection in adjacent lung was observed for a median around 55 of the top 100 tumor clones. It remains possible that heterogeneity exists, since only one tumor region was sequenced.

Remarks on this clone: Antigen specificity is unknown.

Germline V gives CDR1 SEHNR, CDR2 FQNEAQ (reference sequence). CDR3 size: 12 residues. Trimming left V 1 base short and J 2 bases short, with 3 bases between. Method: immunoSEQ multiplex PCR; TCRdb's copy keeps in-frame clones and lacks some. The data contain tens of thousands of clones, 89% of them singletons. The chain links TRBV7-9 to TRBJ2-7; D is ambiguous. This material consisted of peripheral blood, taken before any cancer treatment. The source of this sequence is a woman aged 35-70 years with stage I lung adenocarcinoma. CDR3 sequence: CASSLDPYEQYF. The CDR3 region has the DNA TGTGCCAGCAGCTTAGATCCCTACGAGCAGTACTTC.